The clone carrying this T cell receptor (beta chain) was detected only a few times. Its antigen is unknown. The junction shows a germline mismatch at one end, possibly a read error. The sample originates from a study of blood T cells in healthy people across ages. Germline V lookup: CDR1 SGHAT, CDR2 FQDESV (reference sequence). The CDR3 has 17 amino acids. A second roughly 6 to 11 cycle PCR used barcoded and J-beta primers. TCRdb called the 5' RACE reads again in MiXCR, with one record for every CDR3 protein. The table lists approximately 850,000 distinct CDR3 sequences, 58% of them singletons. Study-level findings and limits: Donors of long life had a larger count of naive CD4+ cells and greater diversity than aged donors. Significant beta diversity loss was already apparent by age roughly 43, declining roughly linearly. Possibly confounding the expanded clonotype changes was the fact that donor CMV status was unknown.

The sample was blood. The chain couples TRBV11-1 to TRBJ2-7; 11 nucleotides line up with TRBD2. This clonotype originated in a man aged 30 to 45 in good health. DNA for the CDR3: TGTGCCAGCAGCAGTACTAGCGGGAGTACGGTGTCCTCCGAGCAGTACTTC. Its translation: CASSSTSGSTVSSEQYF. Full variable domain (rest looked up from reference TRBV11-1 and TRBJ2-7): EAEVAQSPRYKITEKSQAVAFWCDPISGHATLYWYRQILGQGPELLVQFQDESVVDDSQLPKDRFSAERLKGVDSTLKIQPAELGDSAMYLCASSSTSGSTVSSEQYFGPGTRLTVT.